Given below is one T cell receptor (beta chain) in context. Its binding antigen is unknown. The input lacks base qualities; no much larger clone sits a single base away. This sample stems from a study of CD8 T cells in Susac syndrome (dated 2019 in TCRdb). Notes on the research overall: Among the Susac syndrome patients who were sequenced, clinically active disease was present in more than 5 and clinical remission was observed in roughly eight. Repertoire sequencing was used to test whether CD8+ T cell activation and differentiation in Susac syndrome was antigen driven. At blood withdrawal, Susac syndrome patients were either therapy-naive, taking corticosteroids (in some cases with IVIg as well), or taking IVIg alone.

RNA was extracted with the RNeasy kit and roughly 0.45 to 1 ug was reverse transcribed using random hexamers. The immunoSEQ multiplex PCR assay, which covers 54 Vbeta and 13 Jbeta segments, was used to amplify TCR beta CDR3 regions. PCR amplification bias was corrected by using a synthetic template baseline for primer optimization and computational correction. As for how the authors treated the data: Reads were annotated to V, D and J genes per IMGT and analyzed with immunoSEQ Analyzer, keeping only productive sequences. Clonality was calculated as one minus the Shannon entropy normalized by log2 of the number of productive unique sequences. For each patient and control, public and private clones were evaluated within the 100 most prevalent clones. A clone was defined as Susac-specific if it was absent from the healthy and MS cohorts, from 950 to 1,300 published viral clones and from other ImmuneACCESS disease sequences. In-frame beta chains were kept once TCRdb had trimmed the public reads at Q25 with fastp and called clones with MiXCR. CDR3 protein duplicates are merged, each entry listing the most common genes and DNA. These V and J calls originate from TCRdb's pipeline instead of the authors' own analysis. Recorded for this sample are approximately 190,000 distinct CDR3 sequences; approximately 94% of them occurred a single time. Together, the top ten hold 0.075% to 0.1% of the sample.

Peripheral blood CD8+ and CD4+ T cells from healthy donors, Susac syndrome patients and multiple sclerosis patients were profiled by high-throughput TCR beta sequencing. The Susac syndrome patients fulfilled recently defined diagnostic criteria for definite or probable disease. CD8+ TEMRA cells were enriched by FACS, while bulk CD8+ and CD4+ T cells were purified by magnetic negative isolation. Blood was collected in EDTA tubes and processed within 24 hours, with PBMCs isolated through density gradient centrifugation. PBMCs intended for TCR sequencing were cryopreserved in liquid nitrogen and were subsequently thawed in a 37 degrees C water bath. The sorted or isolated CD4+, CD8+ and CD8+ TEMRA cells reached a purity of at least 90%. General study outcomes and caveats: The CD4+ T cell repertoire of patients with Susac syndrome showed no detectable clonal expansion. The number of individuals in the TCR sequencing and HLA analysis was recognized as being relatively small.

The sequence came from a human donor with Susac syndrome. Sequences were obtained from CD4+ T cells from PBMCs.

The CDR3 amino acid sequence is: CASSYRLAGARETQYF. The DNA sequence is as follows: TGTGCCAGCAGTTACAGGCTAGCGGGGGCCCGAGAGACCCAGTACTTC. This chain is built from TRBV6-6 and TRBJ2-5; 10 central nucleotides agree with TRBD2. Counted from cysteine to phenylalanine, this CDR3 has 16 amino acids. This entry keeps only the CDR3 DNA: 48 bases, framed from base 1. From the germline V gene (reference sequence), CDR1 is MNHNY and CDR2 is SVGAGI. Trimming removed 2 bases from V and 4 bases from J; the gene matches leave 7 bases unexplained.